The 21 T cell receptor beta chains reported below all come from one sample, sequenced in a study of blood T cell repertoires in COVID-19. The data were produced by immunoSEQ multiplex PCR, yet TCRdb's version contains in-frame clones alone and is incomplete. The sample has some 11,000 clones, approximately 73% seen once. Sequencing was carried out using peripheral blood. The receptors derive from a human donor in a cohort sampled during active COVID-19.

V usage is TRBV2 and J usage is TRBJ2-3, with D perhaps TRBD1 (6 bases). Germline CDR1 and CDR2: SNHLY and FYNNEI. This CDR3 contains 14 residues. V shed 4 bases and J shed 3 bases, with 11 bases lying between them. The CDR3 nucleotides read TGTGCCAGCAGTGCAGGGGTGGCGACAGATACGCAGTATTTT. It encodes CASSAGVATDTQYF.

CDR3 nucleotide sequence: TGTGCCAGCAGCCGGGGACAGTCTGGGGCCAACGTCCTGACTTTC. It specifies CASSRGQSGANVLTF. The V call is TRBV5-4, the J call TRBJ2-6; TRBD1 matches at 7 bases. CDR3 size: 15 residues. Germline trimming cut 4 bases from V and 1 base from J; bases unmatched to any gene: 2. Germline CDR1 SGHNT, CDR2 YYREEE (reference sequence).

The chain employs TRBV24-1 and TRBJ2-5; D might be TRBD2 (7 bases). This CDR3 is 15 amino acids long. V was trimmed by 0 bases and J by 5 bases, leaving 12 bases between them. Per germline, CDR1 KGHDR and CDR2 SFDVKD. The CDR3 sequence is CATSDLGGAAETQYF. In nucleotides, the CDR3 is TGTGCCACCAGTGATTTGGGGGGGGCTGCGGAGACCCAGTACTTC.

The chain links TRBV7-2 to TRBJ2-5, with TRBD1 matching over 10 bases. V shed 6 bases and J 5 bases; nucleotides not matched to a gene: 12. CDR3 length: 16 amino acids. CDR1 SGHTA and CDR2 FQGNSA come from the germline V gene. In nucleotides, the CDR3 is TGTGCCAGCAGGTCCTCCCGGACAGGGGGTAGGGAGACCCAGTACTTC. Amino acid sequence: CASRSSRTGGRETQYF.

The rearrangement joins TRBV18 to TRBJ1-6; the match to TRBD1 covers 7 bases. J lost 11 bases, V lost 2 bases, and 6 bases had no gene match. The germline V gene encodes CDR1 KGHSH and CDR2 LQKENI. This CDR3 comprises 14 residues. This chain's CDR3 is CASSPNRGETPLHF. In DNA, the CDR3 is TGTGCCAGCTCACCAAACAGGGGTGAAACACCCCTCCACTTT.

The CDR3 DNA reads as TGTGCCACCTCGAATGCCGGGACATCAATCTACGAGCAGTACTTC. Amino acids: CATSNAGTSIYEQYF. This chain joins TRBV28 and TRBJ2-7, with a weak D call TRBD1 (6 bases). The CDR3 runs 15 residues. Germline assignment: CDR1 MDHEN and CDR2 SYDVKM. Trimming pared 10 bases from V and 3 bases from J, leaving 22 bases between. Variable domain in full (rest from reference TRBV28 and TRBJ2-7): DVKVTQSSRYLVKRTGEKVFLECVQDMDHENMFWYRQDPGLGLRLIYFSYDVKMKEKGDIPEGYSVSREKKERFSLILESASTNQTSMYLCATSNAGTSIYEQYFGPGTRLTVT.

V usage is TRBV28 and J usage is TRBJ2-5, with TRBD2 matching over 7 bases. The germline gives CDR1 MDHEN, CDR2 SYDVKM. CDR3 length: 13 residues. V was pared by 6 bases and J by 7 bases, with 8 bases of the junction left unmatched. CDR3 nucleotide sequence: TGTGCCAGCAGAGGCCCTTGGGGGGGGACCCAGTACTTC. It is translated as CASRGPWGGTQYF.

This chain connects TRBV7-6 to TRBJ1-5; D possibly corresponds to TRBD1 (6 bases). Between the trimmed V and J ends, which lost 1 base and 7 bases, there was a span of 14 bases. This CDR3 spans 15 amino acids. CDR1 and CDR2 (germline): SGHVS, FNYEAQ. In DNA form, the CDR3 reads TGTGCCAGCAGCTTAGGCTTAGGGGGTGGGCAGCCCCAGCATTTT. Translating it yields CASSLGLGGGQPQHF. Complete variable domain (other parts from reference TRBV7-6 and TRBJ1-5): GAGVSQSPRYKVTKRGQDVALRCDPISGHVSLYWYRQALGQGPEFLTYFNYEAQQDKSGLPNDRFSAERPEGSISTLTIQRTEQRDSAMYRCASSLGLGGGQPQHFGDGTRLSIL.

This chain connects TRBV28 to TRBJ2-3, with 7 bases that match TRBD2. Losses at the gene ends were 3 bases for V and 0 bases for J; bases not matched to a gene: 6. The germline CDR1 and CDR2 sequences are MDHEN and SYDVKM. CDR3 size: 16 residues. DNA of the CDR3: TGTGCCAGCAGTTTCCACGGGAGGTATAGCACAGATACGCAGTATTTT. It specifies CASSFHGRYSTDTQYF.

The gene calls are TRBV7-8 and TRBJ2-2, with D possibly being TRBD2 (6 bases). Germline V gives CDR1 SGHVS, CDR2 FQNEAQ. Trimming left V 7 bases short and J 6 bases short, with 18 bases between. The CDR3 is made up of 15 amino acids. CDR3 bases: TGTGCCAGCACCCCCCCCGGAGGGCATGCCGGGGAGCTGTTTTTT. This translates into CASTPPGGHAGELFF.

The chain combines TRBV2 with TRBJ2-2, with 7 bases identical to TRBD2. V shed 6 bases, J shed 3 bases, and the junction held 4 bases outside the gene matches. Germline assignment: CDR1 SNHLY and CDR2 FYNNEI. CDR3 length: 14 amino acids. CDR3 DNA sequence: TGTGCCAGCAGGGTTCGGGGGGACACCGGGGAGCTGTTTTTT. This sequence encodes CASRVRGDTGELFF.

This clone has more than one count but fewer than ten. The J gene is TRBJ2-7, the V gene TRBV5-1; 7 nucleotides line up with TRBD2. From germline, CDR1 is SGHRS and CDR2 YFSETQ. This CDR3 is 13 amino acids long. Losses at the gene ends were 6 bases for V and 0 bases for J; bases not matched to a gene: 3. CDR3 sequence: CASTGGSSYEQYF. The CDR3 coding sequence is TGCGCCAGCACCGGGGGGAGCTCCTACGAGCAGTACTTC. Drawing the rest from reference TRBV5-1 and TRBJ2-7, the complete variable domain is KAGVTQTPRYLIKTRGQQVTLSCSPISGHRSVSWYQQTPGQGLQFLFEYFSETQRNKGNFPGRFSGRQFSNSRSEMNVSTLELGDSALYLCASTGGSSYEQYFGPGTRLTVT.

The V call is TRBV2, the J call TRBJ1-1; 8 bases line up with TRBD1. CDR3 length equals 13 residues. The trim removed 5 bases at V and 3 bases at J, leaving 2 bases unmatched. The germline gives CDR1 SNHLY, CDR2 FYNNEI. The CDR3 DNA sequence: TGTGCCAGCAGTCGACAGGGGTACACTGAAGCTTTCTTT. Translating gives CASSRQGYTEAFF.

The V gene is TRBV6-5, the J gene TRBJ2-7; 9 nucleotides agree with TRBD1. In germline, CDR1 is MNHEY, CDR2 SVGAGI. Trimming at V came to 6 bases and at J to 4 bases, leaving 4 bases not matched to a gene. The CDR3 spans 13 residues. For the CDR3, the DNA is TGTGCCAGCAGAAGACAGGGGGGTTACGAGCAGTACTTC. It codes for CASRRQGGYEQYF.

The chain employs TRBV18 and TRBJ2-4, with 10 bases matching TRBD1. V lost 4 bases to trimming and J lost 7 bases; unmatched junction nucleotides: 7. Germline CDR1 is KGHSH and CDR2 is LQKENI. This CDR3 comprises 15 residues. The CDR3 sequence: CASSLTTGGMNIQYF. The CDR3 DNA reads TGTGCCAGCTCACTAACGACAGGGGGCATGAACATTCAGTACTTC.

This clone came up a few times. The rearrangement links TRBV7-9 to TRBJ2-7; unclear D gene. The CDR3 covers 14 residues. Trimming took 1 base from V and 6 from J, leaving 13 bases between them. Per the germline V gene, CDR1 is SEHNR and CDR2 is FQNEAQ (reference sequence). Here the CDR3 reads CASSLETPRGEQYF. DNA for the CDR3: TGTGCCAGCAGCTTAGAGACTCCTCGAGGCGAGCAGTACTTC.

The chain joins TRBV7-2 to TRBJ2-7; 7 bases map to TRBD1. Germline CDR1 SGHTA, CDR2 FQGNSA. The CDR3 extends over 13 amino acids. The V segment lost 5 bases and the J segment 4 bases; nucleotides outside the gene matches: 5. The chain's CDR3 is CASSAHRGYEQYF. Here the CDR3 DNA reads TGTGCCAGCAGCGCCCACAGGGGTTACGAGCAGTACTTC. The entire variable domain, with the rest obtained from reference TRBV7-2 and TRBJ2-7, is as follows: GAGVSQSPSNKVTEKGKDVELRCDPISGHTALYWYRQSLGQGLEFLIYFQGNSAPDKSGLPSDRFSAERTGGSVSTLTIQRTQQEDSAVYLCASSAHRGYEQYFGPGTRLTVT.

The rearrangement joins TRBV9 to TRBJ2-1; possible D gene TRBD2, 5 bases. Germline lookup yields CDR1 SGDLS and CDR2 YYNGEE. Trimming pared 0 bases from V and 3 bases from J, leaving 7 bases between. The CDR3 runs to 14 residues. The CDR3: CASSVAAGYNEQFF. DNA for the CDR3: TGTGCCAGCAGCGTAGCCGCGGGCTACAATGAGCAGTTCTTC.

The chain uses TRBV6-1 and TRBJ1-5, with 8 bases that match TRBD1. V was pared by 2 bases and J by 6 bases, with 6 bases of the junction left unmatched. Germline V gene sequence: CDR1 MNHNS, CDR2 SASEGT. CDR3 length: 15 amino acids. The CDR3, as DNA: TGTGCCAGCAGTGAAAATACAGGGGGGGGTCAGCCCCAGCATTTT. It codes for CASSENTGGGQPQHF.

The chain uses TRBV6-5 and TRBJ2-1; 7 bases are a match to TRBD1. This CDR3 region has 13 residues. Germline V lookup: CDR1 MNHEY, CDR2 SVGAGI. The ends lost 8 bases at V and 0 bases at J; junction bases unmatched: 1. The chain's CDR3 is CASGQDSYNEQFF. The CDR3 DNA is TGTGCCAGCGGACAGGACTCCTACAATGAGCAGTTCTTC.

This clone has only one observation. The chain has TRBV5-1 and TRBJ1-2; D call uncertain. With 1 base removed from V and 4 bases from J, the gap between germline ends came to 8 bases. The CDR3 spans 13 residues. In germline, CDR1 is SGHRS, CDR2 YFSETQ. CDR3: CASSLRHGYGYTF. Written as DNA, the CDR3 is TGCGCCAGCAGCTTGCGACACGGCTATGGCTACACCTTC.